A selection of T cell receptor beta chains follows, all from one sample in a study of CD8+ T cells in alopecia areata. Libraries were prepared by immunoSEQ multiplex PCR; TCRdb keeps only in-frame clonotypes and omits some of them. Counted here are 150,000 or so clones, roughly 50% occurring once; the ten biggest clones make up about 6.4%. Sequencing was performed on CD4+ T cells sorted from blood. These receptors were taken from a human donor with alopecia areata. Both conserved end residues are part of each CDR3. Fields, in order: J gene, clone size, V gene, D gene, CDR3 protein, CDR3 DNA. D genes are given only for firm matches. The listing skips clone size in some rows; elsewhere it reads once, few, many or a size class.

>TRBJ2-1|-|TRBV27|-
CASSRRPVTNEQFF
TGTGCCAGCAGTCGGCGGCCGGTAACGAATGAGCAGTTCTTC
>TRBJ1-5|-|TRBV30|TRBD1
CAWSLQQGSNQPQHF
TGTGCCTGGAGTTTACAACAGGGGTCCAATCAGCCCCAGCATTTT
>TRBJ2-7|once|TRBV15|-
CATSRDPTLNSYEQYF
TGTGCCACCAGCAGAGACCCGACTCTAAACTCCTACGAGCAGTACTTC
>TRBJ2-5|few|TRBV5-1|-
CASSGDWSETQYF
TGCGCCAGCAGCGGGGACTGGTCAGAGACCCAGTACTTC
>TRBJ1-5|-|TRBV28|TRBD1
CASSSGGLNQPQHF
TGTGCCAGCAGTTCAGGGGGCCTCAATCAGCCCCAGCATTTT
>TRBJ2-5|-|TRBV23-1|-
CASSQSNSRATQYF
TGCGCCAGCAGTCAATCGAACAGTCGCGCGACCCAGTACTTC
>TRBJ2-3|-|TRBV30|TRBD2
CARRLAGVTDTQYF
TGTGCCAGGCGACTAGCGGGAGTAACAGATACGCAGTATTTT
>TRBJ2-5|few|TRBV29-1|-
CSVEGVGAETQYF
TGCAGCGTTGAAGGAGTGGGCGCAGAGACCCAGTACTTC
>TRBJ2-3|few|TRBV27|-
CATLRQGADTQYF
TGTGCCACCCTACGGCAGGGAGCAGATACGCAGTATTTT
>TRBJ2-5|-|TRBV29-1|TRBD1
CSAGQGLETQYF
TGCAGCGCCGGACAGGGTCTGGAGACCCAGTACTTC
>TRBJ2-5|-|TRBV29-1|TRBD1
CSALHRGQETQYF
TGCAGCGCACTTCACAGGGGTCAAGAGACCCAGTACTTC
>TRBJ2-5|few|TRBV7-8|-
CASSFAGPQETQYF
TGTGCCAGCAGCTTCGCGGGACCCCAAGAGACCCAGTACTTC
>TRBJ1-1|once|TRBV6-1|-
CASSLGIMNTEAFF
TGTGCCAGCAGTCTTGGGATAATGAACACTGAAGCTTTCTTT
>TRBJ1-5|-|TRBV29-1|-
CSVAKGANQPQHF
TGCAGCGTTGCAAAAGGAGCTAATCAGCCCCAGCATTTT
>TRBJ1-1|-|TRBV6-5|-
CASGGGNTEAFF
TGTGCCAGCGGGGGCGGGAACACTGAAGCTTTCTTT
>TRBJ2-6|-|TRBV4-1|-
CASSQTQRGDGANVLTF
TGCGCCAGCAGCCAAACCCAAAGGGGGGACGGGGCCAACGTCCTGACTTTC
>TRBJ1-4|-|TRBV7-9|TRBD1
CASSPSGQGEKLFF
TGTGCCAGCAGCCCTTCCGGACAGGGTGAAAAACTGTTTTTT
>TRBJ2-7|-|TRBV5-4|TRBD1
CASSRQGEFGEQYF
TGTGCCAGCAGCCGACAGGGCGAATTTGGCGAGCAGTACTTC
>TRBJ2-1|-|TRBV5-1|-
CASSLALNDEQFF
TGCGCCAGCAGCTTGGCACTCAACGATGAGCAGTTCTTC
>TRBJ2-5|-|TRBV5-4|-
CASSLMGGRETQYF
TGTGCCAGCAGCTTGATGGGGGGCAGGGAGACCCAGTACTTC
>TRBJ2-3|-|TRBV29-1|TRBD2
CSVTSGTSVDTQYF
TGCAGCGTGACCTCCGGGACTAGCGTTGATACGCAGTATTTT
>TRBJ2-3|many|TRBV7-2|TRBD2
CASSLPTSGMDTQYF
TGTGCCAGCAGCTTACCGACTAGCGGGATGGATACGCAGTATTTT
>TRBJ1-5|few|TRBV7-2|-
CASNLGGRSNQPQHF
TGTGCCAGCAACTTAGGAGGTCGTAGCAATCAGCCCCAGCATTTT
>TRBJ1-5|-|TRBV11-2|-
CASSLSSDQPQHF
TGTGCCAGCAGCTTAAGTTCAGATCAGCCCCAGCATTTT
>TRBJ2-5|few|TRBV29-1|-
CSAGWSAKETQYF
TGCAGCGCTGGCTGGTCAGCCAAAGAGACCCAGTACTTC
>TRBJ1-3|-|TRBV28|-
CASSLSGNTIYF
TGTGCCAGCAGCCTCTCTGGAAACACCATATATTTT
>TRBJ2-5|few|TRBV5-1|-
CASSPPTGGVETQYF
TGCGCCAGCAGCCCCCCGACAGGAGGAGTCGAGACCCAGTACTTC
>TRBJ1-4|few|TRBV29-1|-
CSVEQTGEKLFF
TGCAGCGTCGAGCAGACGGGGGAAAAACTGTTTTTT
>TRBJ2-3|once|TRBV5-1|TRBD1
CASSLAGTVLSTDTQYF
TGCGCCAGCAGCTTGGCCGGGACAGTCCTTAGCACAGATACGCAGTATTTT
>TRBJ2-1|-|TRBV7-9|-
CASSLENEQFF
TGTGCCAGCAGCTTAGAAAATGAGCAGTTCTTC